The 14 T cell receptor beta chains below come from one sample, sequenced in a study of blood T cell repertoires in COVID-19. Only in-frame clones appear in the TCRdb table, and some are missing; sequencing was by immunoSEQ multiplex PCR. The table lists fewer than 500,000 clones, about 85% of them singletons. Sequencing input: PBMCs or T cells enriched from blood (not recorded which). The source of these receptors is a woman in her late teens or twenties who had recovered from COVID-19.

CDR3 nucleotides: TGTGCCAGCAGTTATGGTCTAGCGGGGCCGACTAGCACAGATACGCAGTATTTT. Its translation is CASSYGLAGPTSTDTQYF. This chain joins TRBV6-2 or TRBV6-3 and TRBJ2-3; 9 nucleotides match TRBD2. The germline gives CDR1 MNHEY, CDR2 SVGEGT. The J segment lost 0 bases and the V segment lost 3 bases, leaving 10 bases of the junction unmatched. The CDR3 spans 18 residues.

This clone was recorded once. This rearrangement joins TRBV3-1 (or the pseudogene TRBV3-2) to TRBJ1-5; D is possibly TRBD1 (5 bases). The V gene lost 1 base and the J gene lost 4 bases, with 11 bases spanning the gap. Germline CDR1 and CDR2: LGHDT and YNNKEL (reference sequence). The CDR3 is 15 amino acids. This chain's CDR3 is CASSQGTPFNQPQHF. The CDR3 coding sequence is TGTGCCAGCAGCCAAGGGACACCTTTTAATCAGCCCCAGCATTTT.

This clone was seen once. CDR3: CAISPPDRGNQPQHF. The CDR3 nucleotides are TGTGCCATCAGTCCACCCGACAGGGGCAATCAGCCCCAGCATTTT. The chain combines TRBV10-3 with TRBJ1-5; 7 nucleotides match TRBD1. This CDR3 comprises 15 residues. Germline V gene lookup returns CDR1 ENHRY and CDR2 SYGVKD. The V and J ends lost 5 bases and 2 bases, in that order; junction bases with no gene match: 6.

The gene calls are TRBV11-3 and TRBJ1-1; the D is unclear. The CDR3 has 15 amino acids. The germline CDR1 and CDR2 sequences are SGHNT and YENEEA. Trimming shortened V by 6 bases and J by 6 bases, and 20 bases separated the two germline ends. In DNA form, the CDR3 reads TGTGCCAGCAGTCCCCGGGAGGCCCCAAACTCTGAAGCTTTCTTT. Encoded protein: CASSPREAPNSEAFF.

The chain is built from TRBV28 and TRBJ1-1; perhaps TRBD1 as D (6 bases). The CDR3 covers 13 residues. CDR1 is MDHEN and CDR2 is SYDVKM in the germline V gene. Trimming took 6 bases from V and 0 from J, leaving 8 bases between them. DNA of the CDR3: TGTGCCAGCAGGACAGGCGTGAACACTGAAGCTTTCTTT. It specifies CASRTGVNTEAFF.

The chain's CDR3 is CASSPSSGGFYEQYF. CDR3 coding DNA: TGTGCCAGCAGCCCCTCTAGCGGGGGTTTCTACGAGCAGTACTTC. The V and J genes are TRBV3-1 (or the pseudogene TRBV3-2) and TRBJ2-7; 10 bases fit TRBD2. Germline CDR1 and CDR2: LGHDT and YNNKEL (reference sequence). The CDR3 has 15 residues. Losses at the gene ends were 4 bases for V and 3 bases for J; bases not matched to a gene: 6.

This CDR3 reads CASSVQGMNTEAFF. CDR3 in DNA: TGTGCCAGCAGTGTACAGGGGATGAACACTGAAGCTTTCTTT. V and J are TRBV2 and TRBJ1-1, with TRBD1 matching over 7 bases. J gave up 0 bases and V 4 bases, and 2 bases lay outside the gene matches. The CDR3 has 14 amino acids. Per the germline V gene, CDR1 is SNHLY and CDR2 is FYNNEI. Variable domain in full (rest from reference TRBV2 and TRBJ1-1): EPEVTQTPSHQVTQMGQEVILRCVPISNHLYFYWYRQILGQKVEFLVSFYNNEISEKSEIFDDQFSVERPDGSNFTLKIRSTKLEDSAMYFCASSVQGMNTEAFFGQGTRLTVV.

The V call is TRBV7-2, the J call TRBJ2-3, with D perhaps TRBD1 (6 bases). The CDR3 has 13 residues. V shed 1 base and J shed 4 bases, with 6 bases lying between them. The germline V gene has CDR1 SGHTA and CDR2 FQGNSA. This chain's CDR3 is CASSLDRADTQYF. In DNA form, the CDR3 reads TGTGCCAGCAGCTTAGACAGGGCAGATACGCAGTATTTT.

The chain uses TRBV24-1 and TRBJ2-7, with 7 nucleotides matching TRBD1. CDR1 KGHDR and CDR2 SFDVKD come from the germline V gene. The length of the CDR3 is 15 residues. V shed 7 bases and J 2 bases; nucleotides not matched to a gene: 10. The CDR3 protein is CATSGTQGDAYEQYF. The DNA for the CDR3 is TGTGCCACCAGCGGTACGCAGGGGGATGCCTACGAGCAGTACTTC.

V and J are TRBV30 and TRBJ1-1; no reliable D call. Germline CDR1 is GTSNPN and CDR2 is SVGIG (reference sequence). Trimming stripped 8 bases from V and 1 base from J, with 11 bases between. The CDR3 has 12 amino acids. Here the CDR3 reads CARGRSNTEAFF. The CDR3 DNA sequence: TGTGCCCGCGGGCGATCGAACACTGAAGCTTTCTTT.

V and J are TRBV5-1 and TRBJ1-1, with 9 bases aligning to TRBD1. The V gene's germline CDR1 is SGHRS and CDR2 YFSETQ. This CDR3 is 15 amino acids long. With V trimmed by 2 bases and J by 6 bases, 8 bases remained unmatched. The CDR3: CASSFGDRASSEAFF. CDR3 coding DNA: TGCGCCAGCAGCTTTGGGGACAGGGCATCCTCTGAAGCTTTCTTT.

This chain's CDR3 is CAISSGLGYTF. For the CDR3, the DNA is TGTGCCATCAGCTCAGGTTTAGGCTACACCTTC. V gene TRBV10-3 combines with J gene TRBJ1-2; D unresolved. CDR1 and CDR2 from the germline V gene are ENHRY and SYGVKD. The CDR3 has 11 amino acids. V lost 6 bases and J lost 8, with 10 bases in between.

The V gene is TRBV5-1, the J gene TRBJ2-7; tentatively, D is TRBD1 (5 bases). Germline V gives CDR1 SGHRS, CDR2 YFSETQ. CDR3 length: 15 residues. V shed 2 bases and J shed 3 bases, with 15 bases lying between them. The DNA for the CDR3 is TGCGCCAGCAGCTTCCCTGATAGGGGTCTCTACGAGCAGTACTTC. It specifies CASSFPDRGLYEQYF.

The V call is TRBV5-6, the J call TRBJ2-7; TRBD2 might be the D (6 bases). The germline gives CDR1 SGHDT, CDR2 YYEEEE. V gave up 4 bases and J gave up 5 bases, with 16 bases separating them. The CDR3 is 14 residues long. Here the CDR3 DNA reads TGTGCCAGCAGCGTACCGGGGGAAGGAAACGAGCAGTACTTC. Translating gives CASSVPGEGNEQYF.